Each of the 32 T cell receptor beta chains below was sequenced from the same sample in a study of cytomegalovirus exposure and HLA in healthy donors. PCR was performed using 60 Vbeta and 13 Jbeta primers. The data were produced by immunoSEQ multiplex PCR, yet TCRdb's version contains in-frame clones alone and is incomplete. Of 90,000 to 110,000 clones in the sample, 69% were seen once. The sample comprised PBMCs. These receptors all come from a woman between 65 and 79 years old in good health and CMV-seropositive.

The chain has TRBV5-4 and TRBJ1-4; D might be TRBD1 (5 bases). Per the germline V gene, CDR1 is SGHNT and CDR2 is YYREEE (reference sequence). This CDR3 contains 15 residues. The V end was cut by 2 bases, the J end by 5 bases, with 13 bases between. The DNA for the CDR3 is TGTGCCAGCAGCTTACGGGGAGGGGTAAATGAAAAACTGTTTTTT. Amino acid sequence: CASSLRGGVNEKLFF.

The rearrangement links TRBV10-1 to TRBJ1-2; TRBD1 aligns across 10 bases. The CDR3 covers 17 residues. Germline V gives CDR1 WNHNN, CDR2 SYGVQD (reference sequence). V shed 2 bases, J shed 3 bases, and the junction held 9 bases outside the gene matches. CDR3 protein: CASSERTGGKHYYGYTF. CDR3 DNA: TGCGCCAGCAGTGAGAGGACAGGGGGGAAGCACTACTATGGCTACACCTTC.

The CDR3 reads CASSITGGMDTEAFF. CDR3 coding DNA: TGTGCCAGTAGTATCACAGGGGGCATGGACACTGAAGCTTTCTTT. This chain uses TRBV19 with TRBJ1-1; 9 nucleotides line up with TRBD1. Germline-derived CDR1 and CDR2 are LNHDA and SQIVND (reference sequence). The CDR3 extends over 15 amino acids. V shed 3 bases and J 3 bases; nucleotides not matched to a gene: 5.

CDR3 loop: CASSRGQGASNEKLFF. CDR3 DNA: TGTGCCAGCTCACGAGGACAGGGGGCGAGTAATGAAAAACTGTTTTTT. V usage is TRBV18 and J usage is TRBJ1-4; 11 bases map to TRBD1. Per the germline V gene, CDR1 is KGHSH and CDR2 is LQKENI. Trimming took 4 bases from V and 4 from J; bases not matched to a gene: 5. This CDR3 is 16 amino acids long.

The CDR3 sequence is CASSLWDRSTEAFF. CDR3 coding DNA: TGTGCCAGCAGCCTATGGGACAGATCAACTGAAGCTTTCTTT. This sequence joins TRBV6-1 and TRBJ1-1; 7 bases map to TRBD1. CDR3 size: 14 residues. Germline-derived CDR1 and CDR2 are MNHNS and SASEGT. J lost 5 bases, V lost 6 bases, and 9 bases had no gene match.

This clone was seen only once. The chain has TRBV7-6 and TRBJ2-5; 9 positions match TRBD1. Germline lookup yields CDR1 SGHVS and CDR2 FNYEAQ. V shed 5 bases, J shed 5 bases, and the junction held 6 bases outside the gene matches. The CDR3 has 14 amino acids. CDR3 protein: CASSQGQGAETQYF. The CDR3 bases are TGTGCCAGCAGCCAGGGACAGGGTGCGGAGACCCAGTACTTC.

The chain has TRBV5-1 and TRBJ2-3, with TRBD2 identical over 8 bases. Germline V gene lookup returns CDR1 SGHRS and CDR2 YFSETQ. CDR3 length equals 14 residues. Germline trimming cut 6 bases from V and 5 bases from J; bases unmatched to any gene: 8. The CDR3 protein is CASTRGGPQDTQYF. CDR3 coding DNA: TGCGCCAGCACCCGGGGGGGCCCTCAAGATACGCAGTATTTT.

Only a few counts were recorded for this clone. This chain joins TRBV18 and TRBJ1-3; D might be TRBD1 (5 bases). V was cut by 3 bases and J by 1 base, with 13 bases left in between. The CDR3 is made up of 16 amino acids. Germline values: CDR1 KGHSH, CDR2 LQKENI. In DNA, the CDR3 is TGTGCCAGCTCACCCAGGGCGGCCGGGTCTGGAAACACCATATATTTT. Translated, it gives CASSPRAAGSGNTIYF.

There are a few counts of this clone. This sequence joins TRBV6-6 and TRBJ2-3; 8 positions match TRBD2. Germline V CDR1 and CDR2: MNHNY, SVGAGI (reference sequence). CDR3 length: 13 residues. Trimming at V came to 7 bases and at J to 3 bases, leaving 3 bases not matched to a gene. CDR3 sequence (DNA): TGTGCCAGCACAAAGCGGGAGACAGATACGCAGTATTTT. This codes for CASTKRETDTQYF.

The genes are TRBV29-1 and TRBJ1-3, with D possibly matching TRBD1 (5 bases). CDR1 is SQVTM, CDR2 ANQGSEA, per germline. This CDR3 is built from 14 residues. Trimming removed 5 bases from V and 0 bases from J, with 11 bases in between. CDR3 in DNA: TGCAGCGTTCGAACAGACAGCTCTGGAAACACCATATATTTT. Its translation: CSVRTDSSGNTIYF.

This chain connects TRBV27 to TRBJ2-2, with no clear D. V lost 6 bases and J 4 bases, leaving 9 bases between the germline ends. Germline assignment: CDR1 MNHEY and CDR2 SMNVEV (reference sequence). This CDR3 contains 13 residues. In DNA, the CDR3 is TGTGCCAGCAGCCAAGGAGTCACCGGGGAGCTGTTTTTT. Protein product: CASSQGVTGELFF.

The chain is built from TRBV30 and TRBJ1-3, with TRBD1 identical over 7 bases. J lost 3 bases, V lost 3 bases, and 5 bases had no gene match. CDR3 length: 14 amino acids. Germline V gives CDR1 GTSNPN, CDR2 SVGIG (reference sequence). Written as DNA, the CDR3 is TGTGCCTGGAGCCGGACAGGCGTTGGAAACACCATATATTTT. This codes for CAWSRTGVGNTIYF.

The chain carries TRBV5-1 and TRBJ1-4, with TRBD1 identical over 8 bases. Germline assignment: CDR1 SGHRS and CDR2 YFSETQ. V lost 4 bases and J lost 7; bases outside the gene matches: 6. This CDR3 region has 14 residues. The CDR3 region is CASSIQDRVEKLFF. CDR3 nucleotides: TGCGCCAGCAGCATCCAGGACAGGGTTGAAAAACTGTTTTTT.

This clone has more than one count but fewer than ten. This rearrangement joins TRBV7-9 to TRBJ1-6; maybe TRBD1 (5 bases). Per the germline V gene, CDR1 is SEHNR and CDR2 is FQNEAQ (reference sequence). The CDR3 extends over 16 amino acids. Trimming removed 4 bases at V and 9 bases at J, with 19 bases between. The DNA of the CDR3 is TGTGCCAGCAGCTCCAGGGTAACGGGGGGTAGTTCACCCCTCCACTTT. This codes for CASSSRVTGGSSPLHF.

CDR3 bases: TGTGCCAGCAGCCCGGGGACAGGCAGCCCCTATGGCTACACCTTC. It yields the protein CASSPGTGSPYGYTF. The chain links TRBV7-2 to TRBJ1-2; 8 bases fit TRBD1. Germline assignment: CDR1 SGHTA and CDR2 FQGNSA. The CDR3 runs to 15 residues. J lost 4 bases, V lost 5 bases, and 9 bases had no gene match.

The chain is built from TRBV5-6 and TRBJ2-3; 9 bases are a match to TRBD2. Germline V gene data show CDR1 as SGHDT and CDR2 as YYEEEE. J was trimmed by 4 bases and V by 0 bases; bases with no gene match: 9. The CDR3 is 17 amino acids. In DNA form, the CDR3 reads TGTGCCAGCAGCTTGGGTCCTAGCGGGGTTGGGGCAGATACGCAGTATTTT. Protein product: CASSLGPSGVGADTQYF.

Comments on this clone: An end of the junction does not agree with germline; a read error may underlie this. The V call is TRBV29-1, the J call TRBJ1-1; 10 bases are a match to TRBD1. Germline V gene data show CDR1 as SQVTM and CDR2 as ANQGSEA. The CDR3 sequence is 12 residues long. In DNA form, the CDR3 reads TGTAGGGACAGGGGTCGGGACACTGAAGCTTTCTTT. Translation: CRDRGRDTEAFF.

The DNA for the CDR3 is TGCGCCAGCAGCCAAGAACTATCCTACTACAATGAGCAGTTCTTC. This sequence encodes CASSQELSYYNEQFF. This rearrangement joins TRBV4-3 to TRBJ2-1; no clear D. The CDR3 spans 15 residues. V lost 0 bases, J lost 3 bases, and 9 bases lay in between. In germline, CDR1 is LGHNA, CDR2 YSLEER.

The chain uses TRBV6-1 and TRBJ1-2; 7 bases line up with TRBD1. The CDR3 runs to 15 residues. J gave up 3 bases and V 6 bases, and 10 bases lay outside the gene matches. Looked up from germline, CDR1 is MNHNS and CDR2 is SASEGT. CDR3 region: CASSDRAGTHYGYTF. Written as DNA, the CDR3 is TGTGCCAGCAGCGACAGGGCTGGAACACACTATGGCTACACCTTC.

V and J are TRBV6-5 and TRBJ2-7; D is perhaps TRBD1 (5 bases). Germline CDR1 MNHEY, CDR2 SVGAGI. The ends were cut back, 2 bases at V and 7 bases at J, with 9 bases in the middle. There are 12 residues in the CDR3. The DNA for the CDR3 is TGTGCCAGCAGTTACGCAACAGGAGAGCAGTACTTC. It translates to CASSYATGEQYF.

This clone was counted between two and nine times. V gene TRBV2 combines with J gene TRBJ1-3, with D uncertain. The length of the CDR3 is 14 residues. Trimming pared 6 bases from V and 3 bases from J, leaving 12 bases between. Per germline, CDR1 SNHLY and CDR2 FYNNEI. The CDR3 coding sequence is TGTGCCAGCAGCCTCCTCGCGGTTGGAAACACCATATATTTT. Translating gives CASSLLAVGNTIYF.

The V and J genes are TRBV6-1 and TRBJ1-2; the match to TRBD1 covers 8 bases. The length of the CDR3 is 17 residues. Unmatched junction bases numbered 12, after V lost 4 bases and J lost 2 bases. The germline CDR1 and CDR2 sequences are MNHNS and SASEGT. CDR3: CASSATSGQGRNYGYTF. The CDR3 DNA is TGTGCCAGCAGTGCCACTTCAGGACAGGGACGGAACTATGGCTACACCTTC.

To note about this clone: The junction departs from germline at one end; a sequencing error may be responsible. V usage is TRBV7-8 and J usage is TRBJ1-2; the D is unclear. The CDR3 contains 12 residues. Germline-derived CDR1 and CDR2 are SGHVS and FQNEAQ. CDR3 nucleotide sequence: TGTGCCAGCAGCTTATCAACAGCCCTAACATCCTTC. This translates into CASSLSTALTSF.

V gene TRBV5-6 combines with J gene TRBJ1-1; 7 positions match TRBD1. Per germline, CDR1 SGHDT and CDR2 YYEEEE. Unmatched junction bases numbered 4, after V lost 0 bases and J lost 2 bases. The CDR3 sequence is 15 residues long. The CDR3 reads CASSLALGGNTEAFF. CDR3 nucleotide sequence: TGTGCCAGCAGCTTGGCGTTAGGGGGCAACACTGAAGCTTTCTTT.

The CDR3 DNA is TGCGCCAGCAGCTTGAGGGACACGAACACTGAAGCTTTCTTT. Its protein is CASSLRDTNTEAFF. The J gene is TRBJ1-1, the V gene TRBV5-1; the D gene is possibly TRBD1 (6 bases). Germline CDR1 is SGHRS and CDR2 is YFSETQ. V lost 1 base and J lost 1, with 8 bases in between. CDR3 length: 14 residues.

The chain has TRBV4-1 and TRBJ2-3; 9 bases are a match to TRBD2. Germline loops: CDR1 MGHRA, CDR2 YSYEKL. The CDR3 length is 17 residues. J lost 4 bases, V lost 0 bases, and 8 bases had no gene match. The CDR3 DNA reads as TGCGCCAGCAGCCAAGAAGCGCGGGGGGGCCCCGCAGATACGCAGTATTTT. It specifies CASSQEARGGPADTQYF.

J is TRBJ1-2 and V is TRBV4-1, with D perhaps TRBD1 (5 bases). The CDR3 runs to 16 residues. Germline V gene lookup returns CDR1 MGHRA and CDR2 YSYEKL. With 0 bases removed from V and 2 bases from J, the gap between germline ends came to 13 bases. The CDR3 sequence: CASSQDQRTRNYGYTF. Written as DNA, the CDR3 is TGCGCCAGCAGCCAAGATCAACGGACAAGAAACTATGGCTACACCTTC.

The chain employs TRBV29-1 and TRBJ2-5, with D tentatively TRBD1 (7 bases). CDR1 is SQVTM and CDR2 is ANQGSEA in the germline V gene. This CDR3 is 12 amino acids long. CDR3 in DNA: TGCGGCGCTATCAGGGGGGAAGAGACCCAGTACTTC. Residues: CGAIRGEETQYF.

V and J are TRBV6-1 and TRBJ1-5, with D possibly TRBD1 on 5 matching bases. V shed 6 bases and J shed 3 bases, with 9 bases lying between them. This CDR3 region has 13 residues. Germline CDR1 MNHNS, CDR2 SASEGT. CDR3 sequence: CASRDTINQPQHF. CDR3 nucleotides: TGTGCCAGCAGGGACACGATCAATCAGCCCCAGCATTTT.

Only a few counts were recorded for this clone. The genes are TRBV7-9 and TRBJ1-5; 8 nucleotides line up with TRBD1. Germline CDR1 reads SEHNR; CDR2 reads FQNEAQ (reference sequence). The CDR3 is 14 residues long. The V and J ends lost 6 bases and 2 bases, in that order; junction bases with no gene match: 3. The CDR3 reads CASSLTGGNQPQHF. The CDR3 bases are TGTGCCAGCAGTTTGACAGGGGGCAATCAGCCCCAGCATTTT. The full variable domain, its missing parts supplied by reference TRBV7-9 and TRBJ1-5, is DTGVSQNPRHKITKRGQNVTFRCDPISEHNRLYWYRQTLGQGPEFLTYFQNEAQLEKSRLLSDRFSAERPKGSFSTLEIQRTEQGDSAMYLCASSLTGGNQPQHFGDGTRLSIL.

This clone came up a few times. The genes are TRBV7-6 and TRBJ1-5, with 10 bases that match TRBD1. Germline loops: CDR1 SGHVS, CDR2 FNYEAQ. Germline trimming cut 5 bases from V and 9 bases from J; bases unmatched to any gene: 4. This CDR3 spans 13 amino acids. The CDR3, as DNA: TGTGCCAGCAGCCCAGACAGGGGGCGGCCCCAGCATTTT. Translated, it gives CASSPDRGRPQHF.

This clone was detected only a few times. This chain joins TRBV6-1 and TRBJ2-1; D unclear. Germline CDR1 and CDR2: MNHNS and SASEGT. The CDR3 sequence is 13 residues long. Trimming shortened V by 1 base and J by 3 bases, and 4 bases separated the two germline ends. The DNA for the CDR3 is TGTGCCAGCAGTGAAGGTTACTACAATGAGCAGTTCTTC. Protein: CASSEGYYNEQFF.